The TCR beta chain under discussion was sequenced for a study of blood T cell repertoires in COVID-19. The overall study: COVID-19 samples collected from the United States, Italy and Spain covered acute and convalescent phases. Sample material is recorded as cDNA or gDNA derived from T cells, B-cell-depleted T cells, or PBMCs.

V lost 0 bases, J lost 2 bases, and 3 bases stayed unmatched. Per the germline V gene, CDR1 is SGHRS and CDR2 is YFSETQ. CDR3 length: 15 residues. TCRdb's copy holds only in-frame clones and misses some; the assay was immunoSEQ multiplex PCR. The table records under 200,000 clones, more than 75% of them present only once. The study drew participants aged roughly 18 to 95 years from 20 to 30 US areas. Cohorts were determined from participant-reported clinical history. Sequencing was done on a sample of PBMCs or T cells enriched from blood (not recorded which). The chain links TRBV5-1 to TRBJ2-5, with 8 bases fitting TRBD2. The receptor was isolated from a man aged 35 to 55 with acute COVID-19. The CDR3, as DNA: TGCGCCAGCAGCTTGGGGGCTAGCGGGCAAGAGACCCAGTACTTC. Protein sequence: CASSLGASGQETQYF.